This T cell receptor beta chain was sequenced for a study of blood T cell repertoires in COVID-19 (dated by TCRdb to the early 2020s). For the wider study: Collaborator samples came from the United States, Italy and Spain and covered acute and convalescent phases of COVID-19. The prospective study material was composed of cDNA or gDNA derived from T cells, B-cell-depleted T cells, or PBMCs. The dataset comprised deeply sampled blood TCRbeta repertoires from subjects exposed to, actively infected with, or recovered from COVID-19. A freely available public database, intended as a resource for researchers studying the immune response to SARS-CoV-2, is where the repertoires were released. Samples were obtained from the ongoing ImmuneRACE study (first 160 participants) and from roughly 1,300 subjects provided by 6 global collaborators. Sample metadata almost always included a de-identified subject ID, COVID-19 status, age in years and sex. HLA class I and class II types, where available, came from metadata supplied by the sample provider rather than from assay-based typing. The research as a whole found: The quantity of clinical and demographic metadata differed by source and by participant and was supplied without curation.

With respect to this clone: Its antigen is currently not known. Base qualities are not recorded, but no much larger clone differs from it by a single base.

Whole blood was collected in K2EDTA tubes by collaborating institutions according to the institutions' own protocols. For TCRbeta analysis, collaborators shipped samples as frozen whole blood, isolated PBMCs, or DNA extracted from either of those sample types. The immunoSEQ Assay, a bias-controlled multiplex PCR, was used to amplify TCRbeta CDR3 regions from genomic DNA. In the original analysis: Within the assay, amplification of reference gene primers was used to estimate how many nucleated cells each sample contained. To quantify the absolute abundance of each unique TCRbeta CDR3 rearrangement, sequence reads were collapsed and filtered. For each sample, productive Simpson clonality was calculated as the square root of Simpson's diversity index across productive rearrangements. TCRdb holds this immuneACCESS table with in-frame rearrangements only. Some clones are missing; in checked studies, unresolved V genes explain under half, and the rest has no known cause. V, J and clone size are those of that table, while D and trimming were read from the DNA. The sample table shows roughly 49,000 clones, and approximately 88% are seen once. The ten biggest clones cover roughly a quarter of the sample.

This clonotype was obtained from a human donor in a cohort sampled during active COVID-19. Input material: peripheral blood.

The sequenced DNA is TGTGCCAGCAATAGGGACAGGGATCTCGATGAGCAGTTCTTC. It codes for CASNRDRDLDEQFF. Rearrangement joined TRBV2 to TRBJ2-1, and 9 junctional nucleotides match TRBD1. Relative to germline, V is missing 7 bases and J is missing 8 bases, with 9 bases of the junction outside any gene match. The CDR3 numbers 14 residues from cysteine through phenylalanine. The retained sequence is limited to the CDR3, 42 bases, with the frame set at the first base. Per the germline V gene, SNHLY is the CDR1 and FYNNEI is the CDR2.